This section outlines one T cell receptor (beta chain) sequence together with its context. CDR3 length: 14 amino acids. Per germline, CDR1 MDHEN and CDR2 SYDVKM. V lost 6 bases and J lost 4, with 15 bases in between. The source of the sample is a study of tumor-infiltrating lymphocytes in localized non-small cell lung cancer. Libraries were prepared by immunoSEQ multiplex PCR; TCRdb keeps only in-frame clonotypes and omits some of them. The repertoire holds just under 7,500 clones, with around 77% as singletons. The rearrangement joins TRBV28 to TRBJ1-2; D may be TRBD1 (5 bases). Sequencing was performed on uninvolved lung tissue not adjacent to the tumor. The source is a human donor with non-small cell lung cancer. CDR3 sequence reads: CASRVNGGPYGYTF. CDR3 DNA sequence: TGTGCCAGCAGAGTAAATGGGGGTCCCTATGGCTACACCTTC.